This TCR beta chain was found in a study of T cell changes during pregnancy in multiple sclerosis. The J segment lost 2 bases and the V segment lost 3 bases, leaving 5 bases of the junction unmatched. There are 15 residues in the CDR3. Germline-derived CDR1 and CDR2 are KGHSH and LQKENI. Sequencing was performed with immunoSEQ multiplex PCR; in TCRdb, only in-frame clones are kept and a portion is missing. In the table there are around 100,000 clones, 92% of which are singletons. The starting material was peripheral blood, obtained in the third trimester of pregnancy. V and J are TRBV18 and TRBJ1-2; 8 bases match TRBD1. The sequence derives from a female donor with multiple sclerosis, enrolled in a pregnancy study. The CDR3 loop reads CASSPGQGLNYGYTF. Here the CDR3 DNA reads TGTGCCAGCTCACCCGGACAGGGCTTAAACTATGGCTACACCTTC.